A selection of T cell receptor beta chains follows, all from one sample in a study of radiation and T cells in renal cell carcinoma. Sequencing was performed with immunoSEQ multiplex PCR; in TCRdb, only in-frame clones are kept and a portion is missing. This sample yields some 10,000 clones, of which roughly three fifths are seen a single time; more than 9.5% belongs to the top ten. The material sequenced was tumor tissue, taken from a patient whose treatment was nephrectomy without radiotherapy. The source is a man aged 40-50 years with renal cell carcinoma. Each CDR3 is given with its conserved first and last residue. D genes are given only for firm matches. For some rows the clone size is stated as once, few or many, or as a class when expanded; others skip it.

d_call,v_call,j_call,clone_size,cdr3_aa,cdr3_nt
-,TRBV2,TRBJ1-1,few,CASIGDTEAFF,TGTGCCAGCATTGGGGACACTGAAGCTTTCTTT
TRBD2,TRBV29-1,TRBJ2-2,-,CSVETSGKVGELFF,TGCAGCGTTGAGACTAGCGGGAAGGTCGGGGAGCTGTTTTTT
-,TRBV19,TRBJ2-3,-,CASSIWGGGTDTQYF,TGTGCCAGTAGTATTTGGGGCGGGGGCACAGATACGCAGTATTTT
-,TRBV21-1,TRBJ1-5,-,CASSKGSEQGIIVGNQPQHF,TGTGCCAGCAGCAAAGGATCAGAGCAGGGGATTATTGTAGGCAATCAGCCCCAGCATTTT
-,TRBV29-1,TRBJ2-7,-,CSVASLDLGDEQYF,TGCAGCGTTGCATCGCTAGACTTGGGGGACGAGCAGTACTTC
TRBD1,TRBV27,TRBJ1-4,-,CASRGRGRLREKLFF,TGTGCCAGCAGGGGCAGGGGGCGCCTTCGGGAAAAACTGTTTTTT
TRBD1,TRBV18,TRBJ1-1,-,CASSPGDRGRTATEAFF,TGTGCCAGCTCCCCAGGCGACAGGGGGCGAACGGCCACTGAAGCTTTCTTT
-,TRBV5-8,TRBJ2-5,-,CASSLVVQETQYF,TGTGCCAGCAGCTTAGTAGTCCAAGAGACCCAGTACTTC
-,TRBV13,TRBJ2-3,-,CASSSLALDTQYF,TGTGCCAGCAGCTCTCTAGCCCTAGATACGCAGTATTTT
TRBD2,TRBV27,TRBJ2-1,once,CASSPLAGFPNEQFF,TGTGCCAGCAGTCCTTTAGCGGGATTCCCCAATGAGCAGTTCTTC
-,TRBV13,TRBJ1-1,-,CASSSRGLGDTEAFF,TGTGCCAGCAGCTCCAGGGGTCTCGGGGACACTGAAGCTTTCTTT
TRBD2,TRBV9,TRBJ2-2,once,CASSDRLAGAANTGELFF,TGTGCCAGCAGCGATCGGCTAGCGGGAGCCGCGAACACCGGGGAGCTGTTTTTT
-,TRBV5-3,TRBJ2-3,-,CARCGRLHTDTQYF,TGTGCCAGATGCGGACGGCTCCACACAGATACGCAGTATTTT
-,TRBV28,TRBJ1-6,medium-sized,CASSSGGVGYNSPLHF,TGTGCCAGCAGTTCTGGGGGCGTAGGCTATAATTCACCCCTCCACTTT
-,TRBV6-1,TRBJ2-1,few,CASSDVSGQYNEQFF,TGTGCCAGCAGTGATGTGTCCGGGCAATACAATGAGCAGTTCTTC
-,TRBV5-4,TRBJ2-1,few,CASSLGQPNEQFF,TGTGCCAGCAGCTTAGGACAGCCCAATGAGCAGTTCTTC
TRBD1,TRBV7-9,TRBJ2-7,once,CASSSYGQGATSYEQYF,TGTGCCAGCAGCTCATACGGACAGGGGGCAACATCCTACGAGCAGTACTTC
TRBD1,TRBV30,TRBJ1-4,medium-sized,CAWSPGQGREKLFF,TGTGCCTGGAGTCCGGGACAGGGGCGAGAAAAACTGTTTTTT
-,TRBV6-1,TRBJ1-2,-,CASELTGNRYTF,TGTGCCAGTGAGCTTACAGGGAACCGCTACACCTTC
-,TRBV6-1,TRBJ2-5,-,CASSELARFAQETQYF,TGTGCCAGCAGTGAACTGGCTAGATTTGCCCAAGAGACCCAGTACTTC
-,TRBV6-6,TRBJ1-5,-,CASIEGNSNQPQHF,TGTGCCAGCATCGAGGGGAATAGCAATCAGCCCCAGCATTTT
-,TRBV28,TRBJ2-4,-,CASSVQQGQRGFNIQYF,TGTGCCAGCAGTGTACAACAGGGACAGCGGGGATTCAACATTCAGTACTTC
-,TRBV15,TRBJ1-1,-,CATSRDQVEAFF,TGTGCCACCAGCAGAGATCAGGTTGAAGCTTTCTTT
TRBD2,TRBV30,TRBJ2-1,-,CAWGGLARSYNEQFF,TGTGCCTGGGGGGGACTAGCGAGGTCCTACAATGAGCAGTTCTTC
TRBD1,TRBV7-7,TRBJ2-5,-,CASSLGTGGDTQYF,TGTGCTAGCAGCTTAGGGACAGGGGGGGATACCCAGTACTTC
-,TRBV27,TRBJ1-5,-,CASSFSPSNQPQHF,TGTGCCAGCAGTTTTTCGCCCAGCAATCAGCCCCAGCATTTT
-,TRBV9,TRBJ1-5,-,CASSPGGTSNQPQHF,TGTGCCAGCAGCCCCGGGGGGACCAGCAATCAGCCCCAGCATTTT
TRBD1,TRBV28,TRBJ1-2,-,CASSPGQGTLDYGYTF,TGTGCCAGCAGCCCGGGACAGGGTACGTTGGACTATGGCTACACCTTC
TRBD1,TRBV6-6,TRBJ1-3,-,CASSPQGASSGNTIYF,TGTGCCAGCAGTCCACAGGGGGCGAGCTCTGGAAACACCATATATTTT
-,TRBV14,TRBJ1-2,few,CASSPNKLADSNYGYTF,TGTGCCAGCAGCCCGAATAAGCTAGCAGACTCTAACTATGGCTACACCTTC
-,TRBV7-2,TRBJ2-3,-,CASSLDPAVTDTQYF,TGTGCCAGCAGCTTAGACCCAGCGGTCACAGATACGCAGTATTTT
-,TRBV10-3,TRBJ1-5,-,CAISRDDNQPQHF,TGTGCCATCTCTAGGGATGACAATCAGCCCCAGCATTTT
-,TRBV2,TRBJ2-7,-,CASSIGAHEQYF,TGTGCCAGCAGTATTGGGGCGCACGAGCAGTACTTC
-,TRBV7-9,TRBJ1-4,-,CASSLVGGPNEKLFF,TGTGCCAGCAGCTTAGTAGGAGGACCTAATGAAAAACTGTTTTTT